This TCR beta chain was documented in a study of T cell clones after liver transplantation. TCRdb's table, derived via immunoSEQ multiplex PCR, lists solely in-frame clones and lacks some. Of around 30,000 clones listed, around 94% are singletons. Looked up from germline, CDR1 is MNHEY and CDR2 is SMNVEV (reference sequence). Trimming took 6 bases from V and 6 from J, leaving 14 bases between them. The length of the CDR3 is 13 residues. Sample: CD8+ T cells from blood, taken 12 months after liver transplant. The chain carries TRBV27 and TRBJ1-1; possible D gene TRBD1, 5 bases. The TCR comes from a human patient who received a liver transplant. Some T cells may possibly be graft donor cells. The CDR3 DNA sequence: TGTGCCAGCAGCCCCGGTCGGGGGGCTGAAGCTTTCTTT. The encoded protein is CASSPGRGAEAFF.